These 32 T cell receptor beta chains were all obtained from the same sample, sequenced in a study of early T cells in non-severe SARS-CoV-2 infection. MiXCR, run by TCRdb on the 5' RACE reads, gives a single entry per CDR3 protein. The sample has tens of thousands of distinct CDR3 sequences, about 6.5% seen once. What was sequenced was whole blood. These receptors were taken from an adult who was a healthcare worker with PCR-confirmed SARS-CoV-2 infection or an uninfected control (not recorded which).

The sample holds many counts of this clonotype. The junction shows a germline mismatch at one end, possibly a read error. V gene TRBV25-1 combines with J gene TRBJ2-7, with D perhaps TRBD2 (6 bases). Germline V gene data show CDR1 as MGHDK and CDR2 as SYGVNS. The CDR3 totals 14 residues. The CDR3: CATSETGDSSEQYF. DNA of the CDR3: TGTGCCACCAGTGAGACGGGAGATTCATCCGAGCAGTACTTC.

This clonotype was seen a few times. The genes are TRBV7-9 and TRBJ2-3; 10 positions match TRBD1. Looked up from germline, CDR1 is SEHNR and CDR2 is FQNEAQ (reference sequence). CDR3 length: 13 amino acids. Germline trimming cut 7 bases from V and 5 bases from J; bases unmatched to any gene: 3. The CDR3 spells CASIGTGVDTQYF. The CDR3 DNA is TGTGCCAGCATCGGGACAGGGGTAGATACGCAGTATTTT.

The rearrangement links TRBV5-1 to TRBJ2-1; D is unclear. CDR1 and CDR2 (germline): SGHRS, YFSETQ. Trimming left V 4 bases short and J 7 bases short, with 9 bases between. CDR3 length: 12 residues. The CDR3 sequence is CASSPYRNEQFF. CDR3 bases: TGCGCCAGCAGCCCCTATCGGAATGAGCAGTTCTTC.

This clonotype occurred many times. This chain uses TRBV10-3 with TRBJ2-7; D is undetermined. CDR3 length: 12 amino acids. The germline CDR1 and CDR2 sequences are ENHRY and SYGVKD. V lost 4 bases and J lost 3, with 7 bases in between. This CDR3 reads CAISAVIYEQYF. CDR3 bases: TGTGCCATCAGTGCAGTGATCTACGAGCAGTACTTC.

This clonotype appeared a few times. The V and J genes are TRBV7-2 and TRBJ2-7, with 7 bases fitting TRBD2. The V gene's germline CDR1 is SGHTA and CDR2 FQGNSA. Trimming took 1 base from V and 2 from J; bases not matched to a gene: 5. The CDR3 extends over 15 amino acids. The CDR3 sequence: CASSLVPSGTYEQYF. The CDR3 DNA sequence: TGTGCCAGCAGCTTAGTTCCTAGCGGTACCTACGAGCAGTACTTC.

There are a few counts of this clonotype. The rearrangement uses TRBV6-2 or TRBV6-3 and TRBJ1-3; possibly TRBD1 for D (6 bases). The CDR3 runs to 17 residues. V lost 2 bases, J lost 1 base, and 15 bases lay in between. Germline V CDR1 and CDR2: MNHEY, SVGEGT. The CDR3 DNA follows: TGTGCCAGCAGTTACGGAGAGGGGACACAGTCTGGAAACACCATATATTTT. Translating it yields CASSYGEGTQSGNTIYF.

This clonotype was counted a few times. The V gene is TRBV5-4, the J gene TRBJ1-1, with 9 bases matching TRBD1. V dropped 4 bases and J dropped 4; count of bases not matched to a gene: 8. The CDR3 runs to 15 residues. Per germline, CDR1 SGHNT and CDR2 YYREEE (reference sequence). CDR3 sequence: CASSNGGQGSTEAFF. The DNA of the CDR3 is TGTGCCAGCAGCAACGGGGGACAGGGATCCACTGAAGCTTTCTTT.

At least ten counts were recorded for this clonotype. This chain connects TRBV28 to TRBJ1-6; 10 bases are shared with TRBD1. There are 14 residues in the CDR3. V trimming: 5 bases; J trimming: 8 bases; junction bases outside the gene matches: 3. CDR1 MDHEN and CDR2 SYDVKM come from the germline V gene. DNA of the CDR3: TGTGCCAGCAGTGACAGGGGGCCGGATTCACCCCTCCACTTT. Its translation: CASSDRGPDSPLHF.

This CDR3 reads CASRGLAGIGRSYEQYF. In DNA form, the CDR3 reads TGCGCCAGCAGGGGACTAGCGGGAATCGGCCGGTCCTACGAGCAGTACTTC. The chain is built from TRBV10-1 and TRBJ2-7; 13 bases map to TRBD2. Germline V CDR1 and CDR2: WNHNN, SYGVQD (reference sequence). With 6 bases clipped from V and 1 base from J, the junction kept 9 bases outside the gene matches. There are 17 residues in the CDR3.

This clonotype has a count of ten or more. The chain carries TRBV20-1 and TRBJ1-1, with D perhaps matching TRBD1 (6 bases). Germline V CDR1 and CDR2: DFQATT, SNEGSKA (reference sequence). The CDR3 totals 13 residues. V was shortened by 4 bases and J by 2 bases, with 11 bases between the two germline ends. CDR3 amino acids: CSATADSNTEAFF. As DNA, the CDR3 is TGCAGTGCTACCGCGGACAGTAACACTGAAGCTTTCTTT.

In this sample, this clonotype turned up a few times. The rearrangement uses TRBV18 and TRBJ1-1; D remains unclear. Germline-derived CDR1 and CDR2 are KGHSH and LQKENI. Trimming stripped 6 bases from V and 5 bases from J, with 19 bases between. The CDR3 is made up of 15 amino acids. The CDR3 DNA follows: TGTGCCAGCTCCCGAGACACCCAATTCGGGACTGAAGCTTTCTTT. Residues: CASSRDTQFGTEAFF.

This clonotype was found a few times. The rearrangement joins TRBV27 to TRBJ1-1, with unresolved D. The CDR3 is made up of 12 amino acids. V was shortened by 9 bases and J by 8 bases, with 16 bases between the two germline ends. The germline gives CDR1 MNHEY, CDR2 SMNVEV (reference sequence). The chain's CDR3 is CASSKGGREAFF. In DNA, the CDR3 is TGTGCCAGTTCAAAGGGAGGACGGGAAGCTTTCTTT.

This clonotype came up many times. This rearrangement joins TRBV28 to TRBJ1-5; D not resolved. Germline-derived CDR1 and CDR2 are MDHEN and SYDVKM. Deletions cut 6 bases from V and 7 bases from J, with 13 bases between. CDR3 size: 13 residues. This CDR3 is CASRNEASQPQHF. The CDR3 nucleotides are TGTGCCAGCAGAAACGAAGCGTCCCAGCCCCAGCATTTT.

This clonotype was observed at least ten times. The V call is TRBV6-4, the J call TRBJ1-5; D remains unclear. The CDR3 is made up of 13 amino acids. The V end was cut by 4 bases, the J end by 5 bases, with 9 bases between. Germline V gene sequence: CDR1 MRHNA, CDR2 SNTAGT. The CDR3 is CASSVNSDQPQHF. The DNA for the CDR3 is TGTGCCAGCAGTGTCAACAGTGATCAGCCCCAGCATTTT.

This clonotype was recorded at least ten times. CDR3 protein: CASSQGQGLDNEQFF. The CDR3 DNA reads as TGTGCCAGCAGCCAAGGACAGGGGTTGGACAATGAGCAGTTCTTC. This chain connects TRBV14 to TRBJ2-1; 8 positions agree with TRBD1. The CDR3 length is 15 residues. CDR1 and CDR2 from the germline V gene are SGHDN and FVKESK. V dropped 1 base and J dropped 5; count of bases not matched to a gene: 4. The variable domain in full, completed from reference TRBV14 and TRBJ2-1, reads EAGVTQFPSHSVIEKGQTVTLRCDPISGHDNLYWYRRVMGKEIKFLLHFVKESKQDESGMPNNRFLAERTGGTYSTLKVQPAELEDSGVYFCASSQGQGLDNEQFFGPGTRLTVL.

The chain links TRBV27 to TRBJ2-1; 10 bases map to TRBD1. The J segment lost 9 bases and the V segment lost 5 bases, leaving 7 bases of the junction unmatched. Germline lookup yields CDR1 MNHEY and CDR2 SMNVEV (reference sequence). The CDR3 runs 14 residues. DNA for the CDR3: TGTGCCAGCAGTCAGGGACAGGGGTGGTGTGAGCAGTTCTTC. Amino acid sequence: CASSQGQGWCEQFF.

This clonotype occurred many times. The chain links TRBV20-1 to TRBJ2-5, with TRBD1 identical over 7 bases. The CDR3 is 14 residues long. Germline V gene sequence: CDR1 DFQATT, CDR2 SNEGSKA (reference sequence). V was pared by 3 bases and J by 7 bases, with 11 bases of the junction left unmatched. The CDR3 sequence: CSASRDGQATTQYF. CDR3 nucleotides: TGCAGTGCTAGTCGGGATGGACAGGCGACGACCCAGTACTTC.

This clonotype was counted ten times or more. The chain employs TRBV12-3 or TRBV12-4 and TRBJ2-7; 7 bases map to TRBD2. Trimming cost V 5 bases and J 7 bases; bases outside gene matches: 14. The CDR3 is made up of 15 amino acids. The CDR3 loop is CASSPREVGRREQYF. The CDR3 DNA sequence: TGTGCCAGCAGTCCCCGGGAGGTGGGACGGAGGGAGCAGTACTTC.

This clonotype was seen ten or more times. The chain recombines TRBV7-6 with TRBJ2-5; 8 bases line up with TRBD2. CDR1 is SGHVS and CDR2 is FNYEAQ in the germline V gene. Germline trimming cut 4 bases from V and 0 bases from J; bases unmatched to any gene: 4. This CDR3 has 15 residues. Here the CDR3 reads CASSSGAGDQETQYF. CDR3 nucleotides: TGTGCCAGCAGCTCGGGAGCGGGAGACCAAGAGACCCAGTACTTC.

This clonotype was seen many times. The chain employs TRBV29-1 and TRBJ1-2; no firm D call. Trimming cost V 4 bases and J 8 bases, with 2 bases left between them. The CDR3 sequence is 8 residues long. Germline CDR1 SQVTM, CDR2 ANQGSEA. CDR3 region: CSVGGYTF. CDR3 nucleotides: TGCAGCGTTGGGGGCTACACCTTC.

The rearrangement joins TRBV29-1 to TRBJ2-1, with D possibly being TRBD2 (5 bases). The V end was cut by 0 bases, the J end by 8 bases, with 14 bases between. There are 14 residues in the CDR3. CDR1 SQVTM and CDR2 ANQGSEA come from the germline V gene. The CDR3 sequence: CSVEDRSAGDEQFF. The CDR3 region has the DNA TGCAGCGTTGAAGATAGGAGCGCGGGCGATGAGCAGTTCTTC.

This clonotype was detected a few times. CDR3 coding DNA: TGTGCCAGCAGCGCCCCGATGGCAGCGGGAGGGCCCCCAGATACGCAGTATTTT. It translates to CASSAPMAAGGPPDTQYF. The rearrangement links TRBV13 to TRBJ2-3, with 10 bases identical to TRBD2. CDR1 and CDR2 (germline): PRHDT, FYEKMQ (reference sequence). The CDR3 runs 18 residues. V gave up 5 bases and J gave up 4 bases; unmatched junction bases: 15.

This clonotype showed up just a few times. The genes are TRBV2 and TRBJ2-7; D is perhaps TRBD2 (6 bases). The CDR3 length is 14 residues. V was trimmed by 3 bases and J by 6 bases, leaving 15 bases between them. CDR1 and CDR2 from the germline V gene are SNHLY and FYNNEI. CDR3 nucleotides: TGTGCCAGCAGTGACTCGACTAGTCGGGGCGAGCAGTACTTC. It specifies CASSDSTSRGEQYF.

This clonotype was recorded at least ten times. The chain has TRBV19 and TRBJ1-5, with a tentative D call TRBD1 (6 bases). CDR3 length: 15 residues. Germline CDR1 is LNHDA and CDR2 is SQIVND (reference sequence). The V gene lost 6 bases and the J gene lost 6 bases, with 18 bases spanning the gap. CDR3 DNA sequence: TGTGCCAGTAGAGAAGGGGGGCAAATAAGTCAGCCCCAGCATTTT. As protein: CASREGGQISQPQHF. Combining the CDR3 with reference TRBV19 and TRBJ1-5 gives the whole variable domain DGGITQSPKYLFRKEGQNVTLSCEQNLNHDAMYWYRQDPGQGLRLIYYSQIVNDFQKGDIAEGYSVSREKKESFPLTVTSAQKNPTAFYLCASREGGQISQPQHFGDGTRLSIL.

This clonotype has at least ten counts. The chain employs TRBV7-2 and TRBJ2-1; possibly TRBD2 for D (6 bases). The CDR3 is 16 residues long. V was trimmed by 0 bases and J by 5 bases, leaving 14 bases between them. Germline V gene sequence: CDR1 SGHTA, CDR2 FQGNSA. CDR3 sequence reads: CASSLALGSGNNEQFF. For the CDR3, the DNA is TGTGCCAGCAGCTTAGCGCTGGGTAGCGGAAACAATGAGCAGTTCTTC.

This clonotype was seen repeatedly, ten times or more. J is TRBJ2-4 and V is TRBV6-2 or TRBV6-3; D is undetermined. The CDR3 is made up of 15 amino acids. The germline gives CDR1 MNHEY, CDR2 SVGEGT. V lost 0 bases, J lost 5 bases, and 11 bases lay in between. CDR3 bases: TGTGCCAGCAGTTACTCGGTCCCTCCACAAAACATTCAGTACTTC. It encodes CASSYSVPPQNIQYF.

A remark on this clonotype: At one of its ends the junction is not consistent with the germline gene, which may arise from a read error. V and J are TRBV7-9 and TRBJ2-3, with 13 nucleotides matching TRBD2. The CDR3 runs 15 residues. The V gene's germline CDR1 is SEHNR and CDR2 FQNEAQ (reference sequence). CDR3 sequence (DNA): TGTGTCAGCAGCCTCACTAGCGGGGGGGCAGATACGCAGTATTTT. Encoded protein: CVSSLTSGGADTQYF.

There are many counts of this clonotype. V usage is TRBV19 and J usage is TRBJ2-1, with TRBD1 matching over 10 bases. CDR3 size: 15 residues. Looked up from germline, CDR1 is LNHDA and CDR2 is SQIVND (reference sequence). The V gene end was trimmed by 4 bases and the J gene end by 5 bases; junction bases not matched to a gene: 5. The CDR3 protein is CASSNPGQGNNEQFF. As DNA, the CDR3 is TGTGCCAGTAGTAACCCGGGACAGGGGAACAATGAGCAGTTCTTC.

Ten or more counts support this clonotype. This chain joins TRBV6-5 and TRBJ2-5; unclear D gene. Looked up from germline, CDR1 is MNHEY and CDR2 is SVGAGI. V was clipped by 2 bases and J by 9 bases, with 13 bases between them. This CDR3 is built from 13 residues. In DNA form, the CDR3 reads TGTGCCAGCAGTTACGGTGGTCCTGGGGCCCAGTACTTC. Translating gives CASSYGGPGAQYF.

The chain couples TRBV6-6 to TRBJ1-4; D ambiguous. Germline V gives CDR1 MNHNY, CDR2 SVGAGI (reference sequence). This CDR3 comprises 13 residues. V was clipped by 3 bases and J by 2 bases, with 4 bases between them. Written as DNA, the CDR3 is TGTGCCAGCAGTTATCGGACTAATGAAAAACTGTTTTTT. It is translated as CASSYRTNEKLFF.

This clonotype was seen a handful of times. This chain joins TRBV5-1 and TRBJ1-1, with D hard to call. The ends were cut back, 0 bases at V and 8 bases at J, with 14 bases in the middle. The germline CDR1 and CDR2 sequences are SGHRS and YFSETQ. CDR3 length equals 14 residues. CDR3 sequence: CASSLADGPSEAFF. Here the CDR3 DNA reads TGCGCCAGCAGCTTGGCCGACGGCCCCTCCGAAGCTTTCTTT.

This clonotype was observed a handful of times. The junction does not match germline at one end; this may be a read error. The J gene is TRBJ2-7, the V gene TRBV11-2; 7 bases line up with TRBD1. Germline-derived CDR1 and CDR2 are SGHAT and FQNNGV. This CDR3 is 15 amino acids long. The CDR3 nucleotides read TGTGCCAGCAGCTTAGTCCCCGGACAGGCCCGCCCGGGTAACTTC. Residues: CASSLVPGQARPGNF.